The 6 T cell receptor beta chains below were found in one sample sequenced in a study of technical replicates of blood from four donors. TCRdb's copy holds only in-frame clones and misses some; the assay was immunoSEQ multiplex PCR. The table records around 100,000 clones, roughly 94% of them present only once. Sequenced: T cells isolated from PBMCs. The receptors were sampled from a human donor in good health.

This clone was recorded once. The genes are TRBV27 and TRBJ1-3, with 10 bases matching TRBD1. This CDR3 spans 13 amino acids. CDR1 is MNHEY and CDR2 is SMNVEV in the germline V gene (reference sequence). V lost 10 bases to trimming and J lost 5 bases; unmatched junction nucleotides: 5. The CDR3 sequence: CANRGQGRNTIYF. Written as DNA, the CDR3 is TGTGCCAACCGGGGACAGGGGAGAAACACCATATATTTT.

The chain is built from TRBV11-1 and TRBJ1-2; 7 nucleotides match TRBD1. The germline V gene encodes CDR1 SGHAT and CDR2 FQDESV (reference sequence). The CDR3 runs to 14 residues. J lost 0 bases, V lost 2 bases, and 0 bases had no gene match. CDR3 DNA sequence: TGTGCCAGCAGCTTACAGGGGGCTAACTATGGCTACACCTTC. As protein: CASSLQGANYGYTF. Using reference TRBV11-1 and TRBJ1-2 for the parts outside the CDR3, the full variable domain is EAEVAQSPRYKITEKSQAVAFWCDPISGHATLYWYRQILGQGPELLVQFQDESVVDDSQLPKDRFSAERLKGVDSTLKIQPAELGDSAMYLCASSLQGANYGYTFGSGTRLTVV.

CDR3 bases: TGTGCCAGCAGCCAATCTGGGGGACTAGCGGAAGAGACCCAGTACTTC. This sequence encodes CASSQSGGLAEETQYF. V gene TRBV16 combines with J gene TRBJ2-5; 11 bases match TRBD2. CDR1 and CDR2 from the germline V gene are KGHSY and FQNENV. This CDR3 comprises 16 residues. With V trimmed by 0 bases and J by 3 bases, 3 bases remained unmatched.

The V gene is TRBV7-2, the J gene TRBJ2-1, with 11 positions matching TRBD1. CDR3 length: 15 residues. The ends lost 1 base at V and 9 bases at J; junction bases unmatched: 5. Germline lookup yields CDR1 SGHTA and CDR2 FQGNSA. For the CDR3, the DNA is TGTGCCAGCAGCTTAGTGGGACAGGGGGGTACTGAGCAGTTCTTC. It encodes CASSLVGQGGTEQFF.

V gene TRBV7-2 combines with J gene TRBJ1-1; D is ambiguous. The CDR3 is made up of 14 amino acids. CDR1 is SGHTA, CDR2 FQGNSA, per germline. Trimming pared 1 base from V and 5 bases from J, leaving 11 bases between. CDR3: CASSLGMGGTEAFF. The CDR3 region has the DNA TGTGCCAGCAGCTTAGGAATGGGAGGGACTGAAGCTTTCTTT.

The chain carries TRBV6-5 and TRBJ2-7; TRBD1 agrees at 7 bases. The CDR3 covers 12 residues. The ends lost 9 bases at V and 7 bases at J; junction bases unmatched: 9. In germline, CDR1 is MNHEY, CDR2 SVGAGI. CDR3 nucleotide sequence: TGTGCCAGTCGGGCTACGGACAGGGAGCAGTACTTC. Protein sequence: CASRATDREQYF.